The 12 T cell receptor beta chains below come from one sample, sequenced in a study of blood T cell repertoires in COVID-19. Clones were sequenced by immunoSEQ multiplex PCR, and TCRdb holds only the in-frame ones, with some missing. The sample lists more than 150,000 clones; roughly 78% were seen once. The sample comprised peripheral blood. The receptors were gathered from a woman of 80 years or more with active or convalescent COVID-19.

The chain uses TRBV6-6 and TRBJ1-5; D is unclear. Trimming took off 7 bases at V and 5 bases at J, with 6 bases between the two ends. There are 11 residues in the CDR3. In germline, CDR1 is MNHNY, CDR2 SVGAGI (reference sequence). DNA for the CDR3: TGTGCCAGCAACAAAGATCAGCCCCAGCATTTT. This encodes CASNKDQPQHF.

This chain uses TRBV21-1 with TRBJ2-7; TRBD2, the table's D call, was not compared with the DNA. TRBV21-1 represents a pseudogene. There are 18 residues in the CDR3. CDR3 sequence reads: CASSKGGLAGDLRYEQYF. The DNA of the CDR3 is TGTGCCAGCAGCAAAGGGGGGCTAGCGGGGGACCTGCGATACGAGCAGTACTTC.

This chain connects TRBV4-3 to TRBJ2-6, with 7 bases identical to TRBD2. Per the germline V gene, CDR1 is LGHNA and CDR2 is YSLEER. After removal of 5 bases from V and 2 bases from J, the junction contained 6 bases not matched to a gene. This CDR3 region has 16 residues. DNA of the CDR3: TGCGCCAGCAGCGGGGGGGAAAACGCTGGGGCCAACGTCCTGACTTTC. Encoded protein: CASSGGENAGANVLTF.

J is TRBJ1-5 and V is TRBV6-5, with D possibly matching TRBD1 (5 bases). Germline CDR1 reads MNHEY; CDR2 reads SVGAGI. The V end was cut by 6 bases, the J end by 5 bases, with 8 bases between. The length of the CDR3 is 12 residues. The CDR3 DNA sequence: TGTGCCAGCAGAACGGGGGATCAGCCCCAGCATTTT. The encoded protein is CASRTGDQPQHF.

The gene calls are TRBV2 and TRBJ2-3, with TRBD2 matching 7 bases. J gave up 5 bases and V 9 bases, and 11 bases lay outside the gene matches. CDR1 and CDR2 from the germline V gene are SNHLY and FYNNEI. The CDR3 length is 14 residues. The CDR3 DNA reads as TGTGCCAGACGACTAGCACCTTTTGGAGATACGCAGTATTTT. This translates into CARRLAPFGDTQYF.

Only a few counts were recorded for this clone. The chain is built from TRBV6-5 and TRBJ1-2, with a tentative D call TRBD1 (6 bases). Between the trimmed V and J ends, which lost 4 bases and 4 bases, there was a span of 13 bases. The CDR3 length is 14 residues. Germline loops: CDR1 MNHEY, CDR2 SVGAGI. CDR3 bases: TGTGCCAGCAGTTCCTGGACAGATTCCTATGGCTACACCTTC. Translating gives CASSSWTDSYGYTF.

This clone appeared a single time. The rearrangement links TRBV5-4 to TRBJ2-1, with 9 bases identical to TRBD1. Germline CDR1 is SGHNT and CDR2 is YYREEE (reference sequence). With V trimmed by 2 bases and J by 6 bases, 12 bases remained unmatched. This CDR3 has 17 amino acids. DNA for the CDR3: TGTGCCAGCAGCTTTAAAACGGGACAGGGATCGTTCAATGAGCAGTTCTTC. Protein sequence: CASSFKTGQGSFNEQFF.

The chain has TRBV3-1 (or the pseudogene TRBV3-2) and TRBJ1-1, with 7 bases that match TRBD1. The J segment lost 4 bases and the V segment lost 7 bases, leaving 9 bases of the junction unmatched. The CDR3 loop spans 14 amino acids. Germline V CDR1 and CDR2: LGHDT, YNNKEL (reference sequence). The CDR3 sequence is CASTLGGAGTEAFF. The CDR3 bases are TGTGCCAGCACCTTAGGGGGCGCCGGCACTGAAGCTTTCTTT.

CDR3 in DNA: TGTGCCAGCAGCGCCTCAGGAGGGGAGGAGCAGTACTTC. As protein: CASSASGGEEQYF. V usage is TRBV5-4 and J usage is TRBJ2-7, with D perhaps TRBD2 (6 bases). The CDR3 covers 13 residues. Germline V gives CDR1 SGHNT, CDR2 YYREEE (reference sequence). The germline V and J ends were trimmed by 4 bases and 7 bases, with 15 bases remaining between them.

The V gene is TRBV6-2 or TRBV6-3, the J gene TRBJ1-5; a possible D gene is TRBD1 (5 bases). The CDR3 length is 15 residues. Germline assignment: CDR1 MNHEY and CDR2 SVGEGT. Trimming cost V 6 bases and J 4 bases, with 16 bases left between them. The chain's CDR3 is CASSWDGRTNQPQHF. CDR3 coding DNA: TGTGCCAGCAGCTGGGACGGGAGGACTAATCAGCCCCAGCATTTT.

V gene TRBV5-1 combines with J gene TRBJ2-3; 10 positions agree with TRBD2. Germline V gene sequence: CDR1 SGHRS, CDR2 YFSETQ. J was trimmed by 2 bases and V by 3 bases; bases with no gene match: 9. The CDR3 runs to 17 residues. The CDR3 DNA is TGCGCCAGCAGCTCCCTCCTAGCGGGGGCCCTCACAGATACGCAGTATTTT. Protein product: CASSSLLAGALTDTQYF.

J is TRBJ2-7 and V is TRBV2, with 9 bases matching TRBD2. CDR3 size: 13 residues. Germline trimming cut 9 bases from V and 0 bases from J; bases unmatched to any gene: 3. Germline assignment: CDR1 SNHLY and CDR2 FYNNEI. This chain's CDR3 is CASLAGSSYEQYF. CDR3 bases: TGTGCCAGTCTAGCGGGGAGCTCCTACGAGCAGTACTTC. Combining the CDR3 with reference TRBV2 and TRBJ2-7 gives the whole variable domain EPEVTQTPSHQVTQMGQEVILRCVPISNHLYFYWYRQILGQKVEFLVSFYNNEISEKSEIFDDQFSVERPDGSNFTLKIRSTKLEDSAMYFCASLAGSSYEQYFGPGTRLTVT.